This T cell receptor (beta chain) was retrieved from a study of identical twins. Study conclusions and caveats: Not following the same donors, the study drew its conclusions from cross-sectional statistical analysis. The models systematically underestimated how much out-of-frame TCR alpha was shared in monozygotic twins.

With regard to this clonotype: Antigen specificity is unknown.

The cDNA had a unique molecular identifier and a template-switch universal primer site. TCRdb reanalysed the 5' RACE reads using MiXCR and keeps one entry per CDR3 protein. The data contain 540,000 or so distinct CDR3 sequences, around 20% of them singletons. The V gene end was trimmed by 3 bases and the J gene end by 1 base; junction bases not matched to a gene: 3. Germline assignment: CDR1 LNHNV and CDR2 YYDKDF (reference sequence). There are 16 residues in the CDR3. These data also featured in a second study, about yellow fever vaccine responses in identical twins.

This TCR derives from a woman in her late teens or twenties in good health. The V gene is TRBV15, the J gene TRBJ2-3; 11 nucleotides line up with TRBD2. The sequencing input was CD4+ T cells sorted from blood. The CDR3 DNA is TGTGCCACCAGCAGCATACTAGCGGGGGGCACAGATACGCAGTATTTT. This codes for CATSSILAGGTDTQYF.